The following is a T cell receptor (beta chain) sequence with its context. A read error may produce the germline difference seen at one junction end. The CDR3 contains 13 residues. Germline-derived CDR1 and CDR2 are MNHEY and SVGEGT. RNA was extracted from bulk tissue without any cell sorting. The data are from a study of tumor and adjacent non-tumor tissue in lung cancer. A modified ARM-PCR protocol with three rounds of nested PCR amplified TCRbeta. TCRdb reprocessed the multiplex PCR reads with MiXCR, giving one entry per CDR3 protein. The table has 200,000 to 250,000 distinct CDR3 sequences, 70% to 75% seen once.

This clonotype was obtained from a man aged 60 to 75 with non-small cell lung cancer. Sequences were obtained from lung tumor tissue. The gene calls are TRBV6-2 or TRBV6-3 and TRBJ2-7; 7 nucleotides align to TRBD2. The CDR3 sequence is CTSRNAGAYVQYF. The CDR3 DNA reads TGTACCAGCAGGAATGCGGGAGCCTACGTGCAGTACTTC.